This T cell receptor (beta chain) appears in the sequencing data of a study of blood T cell repertoires in COVID-19. Study background: The United States, Italy and Spain were the sources of the acute and convalescent COVID-19 samples.

Original processing methods: Amplification from reference gene primers served as the basis for estimated nucleated cell counts. Method: immunoSEQ multiplex PCR; TCRdb's copy keeps in-frame clones and lacks some. V, J and clone size are those of that table, while D and trimming were read from the DNA. The sample includes approximately 250,000 clones, roughly four fifths of them seen just once. V was shortened by 6 bases and J by 8 bases, with 19 bases between the two germline ends. The CDR3 has 14 residues. CDR1 and CDR2 (germline): MNHNY, SVGAGI (reference sequence). Sequencing input: PBMCs or T cells enriched from blood (not recorded which). The rearrangement joins TRBV6-6 to TRBJ1-1, with D possibly being TRBD1 (5 bases). The receptor was derived from a man aged 25-45 years with acute COVID-19. This CDR3 is CASSEKWTNEEAFF. CDR3 nucleotide sequence: TGTGCCAGCAGCGAAAAATGGACAAATGAAGAAGCTTTCTTT.